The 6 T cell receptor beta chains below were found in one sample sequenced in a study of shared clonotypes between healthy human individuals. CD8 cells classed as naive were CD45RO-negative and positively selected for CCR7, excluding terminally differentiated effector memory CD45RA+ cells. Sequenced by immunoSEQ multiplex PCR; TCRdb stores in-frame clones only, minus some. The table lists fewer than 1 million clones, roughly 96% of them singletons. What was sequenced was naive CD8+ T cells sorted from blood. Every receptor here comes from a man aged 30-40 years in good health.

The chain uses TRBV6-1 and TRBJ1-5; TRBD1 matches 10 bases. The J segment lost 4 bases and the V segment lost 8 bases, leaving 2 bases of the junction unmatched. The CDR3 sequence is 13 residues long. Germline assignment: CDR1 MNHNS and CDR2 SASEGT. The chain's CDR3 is CASRGQGNQPQHF. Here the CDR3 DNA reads TGTGCCAGCCGGGGACAGGGGAATCAGCCCCAGCATTTT.

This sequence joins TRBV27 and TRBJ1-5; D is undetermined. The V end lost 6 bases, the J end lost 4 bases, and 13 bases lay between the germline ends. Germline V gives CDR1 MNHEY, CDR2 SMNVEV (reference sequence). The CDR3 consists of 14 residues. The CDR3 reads CASSPGASNQPQHF. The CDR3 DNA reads TGTGCCAGCAGCCCTGGAGCCTCGAATCAGCCCCAGCATTTT.

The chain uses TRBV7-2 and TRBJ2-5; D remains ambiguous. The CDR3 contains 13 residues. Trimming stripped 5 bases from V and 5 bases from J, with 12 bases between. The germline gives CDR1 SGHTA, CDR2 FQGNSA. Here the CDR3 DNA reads TGTGCCAGCAGCCCTCAGAATCGGGAGACCCAGTACTTC. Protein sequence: CASSPQNRETQYF.

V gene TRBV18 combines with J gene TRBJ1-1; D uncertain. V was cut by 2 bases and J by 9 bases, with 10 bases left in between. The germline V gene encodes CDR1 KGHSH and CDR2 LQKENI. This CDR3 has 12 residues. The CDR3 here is CASSPDGVQAFF. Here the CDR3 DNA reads TGTGCCAGCTCACCAGACGGCGTACAAGCTTTCTTT.

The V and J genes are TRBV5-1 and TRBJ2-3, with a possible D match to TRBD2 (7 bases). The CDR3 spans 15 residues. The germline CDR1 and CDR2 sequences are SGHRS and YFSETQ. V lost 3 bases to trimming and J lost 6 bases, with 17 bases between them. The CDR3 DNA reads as TGCGCCAGCAGCTCCAAAGGGGGGGCGGTGGATACGCAGTATTTT. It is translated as CASSSKGGAVDTQYF. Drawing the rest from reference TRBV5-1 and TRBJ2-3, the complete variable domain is KAGVTQTPRYLIKTRGQQVTLSCSPISGHRSVSWYQQTPGQGLQFLFEYFSETQRNKGNFPGRFSGRQFSNSRSEMNVSTLELGDSALYLCASSSKGGAVDTQYFGPGTRLTVL.

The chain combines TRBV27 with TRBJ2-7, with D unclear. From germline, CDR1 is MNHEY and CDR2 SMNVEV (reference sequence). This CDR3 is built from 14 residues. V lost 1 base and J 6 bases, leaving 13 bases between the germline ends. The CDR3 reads CASSLFSSVVEQYF. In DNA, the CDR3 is TGTGCCAGCAGTTTATTTTCGTCTGTAGTCGAGCAGTACTTC.